The T cell receptor (beta chain) described here comes from a study of blood T cell repertoires in COVID-19. Study as a whole: The United States, Italy and Spain provided the acute and convalescent COVID-19 samples. From T cells, B-cell-depleted T cells, or PBMCs came the material, which was cDNA or gDNA.

This clone occurred many times. Germline CDR1 is SGHVS and CDR2 is FQNEAQ. Trimming at V came to 2 bases and at J to 4 bases, leaving 5 bases not matched to a gene. The length of the CDR3 is 16 residues. Libraries were prepared by immunoSEQ multiplex PCR; TCRdb keeps only in-frame clonotypes and omits some of them. The profile shows nearly 110,000 clones, roughly 80% of them singletons. The receptor comes from a woman aged 55-69 years with acute or convalescent COVID-19. Specimen: peripheral blood. This chain links TRBV7-8 with TRBJ2-5; 12 bases are a match to TRBD1. CDR3 DNA sequence: TGTGCCAGCAGCTTAACGGGACAGGGGGCCGGAGAGACCCAGTACTTC. It translates to CASSLTGQGAGETQYF.